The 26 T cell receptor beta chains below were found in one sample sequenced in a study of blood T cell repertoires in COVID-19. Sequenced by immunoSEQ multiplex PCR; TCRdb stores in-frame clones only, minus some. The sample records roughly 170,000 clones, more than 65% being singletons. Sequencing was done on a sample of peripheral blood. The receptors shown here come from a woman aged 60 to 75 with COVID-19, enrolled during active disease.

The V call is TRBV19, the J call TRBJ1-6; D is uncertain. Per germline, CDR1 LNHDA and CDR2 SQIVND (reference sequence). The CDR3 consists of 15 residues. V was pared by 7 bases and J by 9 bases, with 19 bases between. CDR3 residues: CASTKTRVIGSPLHF. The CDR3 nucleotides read TGTGCCAGTACCAAAACTAGGGTGATTGGTTCACCCCTCCACTTT. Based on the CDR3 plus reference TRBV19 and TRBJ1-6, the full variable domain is DGGITQSPKYLFRKEGQNVTLSCEQNLNHDAMYWYRQDPGQGLRLIYYSQIVNDFQKGDIAEGYSVSREKKESFPLTVTSAQKNPTAFYLCASTKTRVIGSPLHFGNGTRLTVT.

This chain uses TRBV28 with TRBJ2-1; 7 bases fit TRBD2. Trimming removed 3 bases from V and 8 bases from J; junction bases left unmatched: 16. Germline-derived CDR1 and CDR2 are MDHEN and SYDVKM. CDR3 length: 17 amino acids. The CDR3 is CASSFGRSTSLKDEQFF. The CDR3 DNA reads TGTGCCAGCAGTTTTGGTCGCTCGACTAGCCTGAAAGATGAGCAGTTCTTC.

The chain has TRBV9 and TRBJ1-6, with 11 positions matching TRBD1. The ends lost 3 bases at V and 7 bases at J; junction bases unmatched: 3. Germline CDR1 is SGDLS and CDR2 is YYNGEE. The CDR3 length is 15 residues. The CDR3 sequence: CASSAGQGGNSPLHF. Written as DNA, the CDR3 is TGTGCCAGCAGCGCGGGACAGGGGGGAAATTCACCCCTCCACTTT.

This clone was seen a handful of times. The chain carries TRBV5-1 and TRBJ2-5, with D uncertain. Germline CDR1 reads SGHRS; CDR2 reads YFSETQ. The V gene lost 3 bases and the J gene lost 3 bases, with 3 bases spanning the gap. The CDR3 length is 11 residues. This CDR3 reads CASSYKETQYF. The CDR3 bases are TGCGCCAGCAGCTACAAAGAGACCCAGTACTTC. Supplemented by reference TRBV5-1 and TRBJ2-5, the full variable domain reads KAGVTQTPRYLIKTRGQQVTLSCSPISGHRSVSWYQQTPGQGLQFLFEYFSETQRNKGNFPGRFSGRQFSNSRSEMNVSTLELGDSALYLCASSYKETQYFGPGTRLLVL.

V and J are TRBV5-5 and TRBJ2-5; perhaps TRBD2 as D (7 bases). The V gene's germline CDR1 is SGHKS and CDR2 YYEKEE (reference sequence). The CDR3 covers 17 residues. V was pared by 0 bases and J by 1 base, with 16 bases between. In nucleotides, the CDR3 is TGTGCCAGCAGCTTGGCCCCGCGGGGGCCCCCCCAAGAGACCCAGTACTTC. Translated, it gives CASSLAPRGPPQETQYF.

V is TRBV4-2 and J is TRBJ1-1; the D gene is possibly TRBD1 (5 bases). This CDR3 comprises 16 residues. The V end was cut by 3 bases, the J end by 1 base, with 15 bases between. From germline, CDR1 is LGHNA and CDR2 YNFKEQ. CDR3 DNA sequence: TGTGCCAGCAGCCACCCCCAGGGTTCGGCGAACACTGAAGCTTTCTTT. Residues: CASSHPQGSANTEAFF.

CDR3 protein: CASSIIPGGSNSPLHF. The CDR3 DNA is TGTGCCAGTAGTATAATCCCAGGGGGTAGTAATTCACCCCTCCACTTT. V is TRBV19 and J is TRBJ1-6; TRBD1 agrees at 7 bases. This CDR3 has 16 residues. Trimming took 2 bases from V and 6 from J; bases not matched to a gene: 7. The germline gives CDR1 LNHDA, CDR2 SQIVND (reference sequence).

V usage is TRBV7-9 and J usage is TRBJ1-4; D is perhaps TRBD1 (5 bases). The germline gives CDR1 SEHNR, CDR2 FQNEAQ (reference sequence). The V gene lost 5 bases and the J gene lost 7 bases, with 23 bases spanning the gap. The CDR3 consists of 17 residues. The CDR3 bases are TGTGCCAGCAGCAGAACCCAGGGTACGCGTGCTAGTGAAAAACTGTTTTTT. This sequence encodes CASSRTQGTRASEKLFF.

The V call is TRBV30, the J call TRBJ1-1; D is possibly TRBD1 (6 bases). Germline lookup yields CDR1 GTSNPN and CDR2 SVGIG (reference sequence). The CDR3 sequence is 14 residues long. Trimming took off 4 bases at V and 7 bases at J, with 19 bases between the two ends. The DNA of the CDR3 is TGTGCCTGGACCTATTGGGGGGGGCAGGGTGAAGCTTTCTTT. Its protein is CAWTYWGGQGEAFF.

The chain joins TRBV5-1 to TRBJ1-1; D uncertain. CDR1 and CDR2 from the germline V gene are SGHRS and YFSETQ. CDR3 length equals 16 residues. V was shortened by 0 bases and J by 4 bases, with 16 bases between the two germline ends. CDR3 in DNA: TGCGCCAGCAGCTTGGGATTAGGACTTGGTGTCACTGAAGCTTTCTTT. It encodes CASSLGLGLGVTEAFF.

The CDR3: CASSRLGTGDATIYF. The CDR3 DNA follows: TGTGCCAGCAGTCGACTCGGGACAGGGGACGCCACCATATATTTT. The rearrangement joins TRBV3-1 (or the pseudogene TRBV3-2) to TRBJ1-3; 10 nucleotides align to TRBD1. Germline CDR1 and CDR2: LGHDT and YNNKEL (reference sequence). The V gene end was trimmed by 6 bases and the J gene end by 9 bases; junction bases not matched to a gene: 11. The CDR3 contains 15 residues.

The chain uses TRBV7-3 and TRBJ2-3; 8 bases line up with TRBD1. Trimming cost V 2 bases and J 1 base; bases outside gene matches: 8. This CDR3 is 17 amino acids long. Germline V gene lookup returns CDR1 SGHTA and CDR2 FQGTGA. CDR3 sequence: CASSLQGARIGTDTQYF. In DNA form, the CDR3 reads TGTGCCAGCAGCTTACAGGGGGCGCGGATCGGCACAGATACGCAGTATTTT.

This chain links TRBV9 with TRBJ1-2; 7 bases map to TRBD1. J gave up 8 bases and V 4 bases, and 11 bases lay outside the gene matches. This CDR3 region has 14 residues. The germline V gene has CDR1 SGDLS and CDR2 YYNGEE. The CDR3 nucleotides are TGTGCCAGCAGCTTAGACTTAAACAGGGGAGGCTACACCTTC. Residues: CASSLDLNRGGYTF.

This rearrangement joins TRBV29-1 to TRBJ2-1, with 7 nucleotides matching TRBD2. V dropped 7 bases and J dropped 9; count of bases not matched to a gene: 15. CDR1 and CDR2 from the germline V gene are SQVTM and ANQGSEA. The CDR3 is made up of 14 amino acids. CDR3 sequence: CSATSPLATAEQFF. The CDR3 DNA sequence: TGCAGCGCGACATCCCCACTAGCGACCGCTGAGCAGTTCTTC.

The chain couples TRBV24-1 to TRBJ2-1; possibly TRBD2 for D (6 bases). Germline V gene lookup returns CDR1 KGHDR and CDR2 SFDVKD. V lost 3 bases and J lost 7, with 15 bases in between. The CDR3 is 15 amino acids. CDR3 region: CATSDPWRAWNEQFF. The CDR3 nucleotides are TGTGCCACCAGTGATCCTTGGAGGGCTTGGAATGAGCAGTTCTTC.

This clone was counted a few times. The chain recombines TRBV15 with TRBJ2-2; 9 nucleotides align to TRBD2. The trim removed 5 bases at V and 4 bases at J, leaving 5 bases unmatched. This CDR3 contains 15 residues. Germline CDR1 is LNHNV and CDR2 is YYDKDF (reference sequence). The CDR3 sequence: CATSGRLAATGELFF. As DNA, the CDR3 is TGTGCCACCAGCGGTCGACTAGCGGCCACCGGGGAGCTGTTTTTT.

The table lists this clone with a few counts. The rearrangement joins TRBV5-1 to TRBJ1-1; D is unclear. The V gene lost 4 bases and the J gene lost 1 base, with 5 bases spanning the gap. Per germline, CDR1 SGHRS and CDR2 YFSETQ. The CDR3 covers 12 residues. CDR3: CASSEQNTEAFF. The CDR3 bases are TGCGCCAGCAGCGAACAGAACACTGAAGCTTTCTTT.

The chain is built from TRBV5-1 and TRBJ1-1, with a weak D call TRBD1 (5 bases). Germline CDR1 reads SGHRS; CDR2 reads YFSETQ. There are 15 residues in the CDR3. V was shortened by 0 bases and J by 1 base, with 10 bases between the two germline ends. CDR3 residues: CASSLVAGPNTEAFF. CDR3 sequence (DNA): TGCGCCAGCAGCTTGGTCGCAGGGCCGAACACTGAAGCTTTCTTT. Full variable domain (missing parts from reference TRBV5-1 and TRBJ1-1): KAGVTQTPRYLIKTRGQQVTLSCSPISGHRSVSWYQQTPGQGLQFLFEYFSETQRNKGNFPGRFSGRQFSNSRSEMNVSTLELGDSALYLCASSLVAGPNTEAFFGQGTRLTVV.

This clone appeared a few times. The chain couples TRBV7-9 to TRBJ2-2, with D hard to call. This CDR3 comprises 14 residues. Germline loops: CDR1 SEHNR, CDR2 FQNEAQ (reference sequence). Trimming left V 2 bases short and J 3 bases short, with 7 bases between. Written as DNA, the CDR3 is TGTGCCAGCAGCTTACTACCCGACACCGGGGAGCTGTTTTTT. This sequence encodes CASSLLPDTGELFF.

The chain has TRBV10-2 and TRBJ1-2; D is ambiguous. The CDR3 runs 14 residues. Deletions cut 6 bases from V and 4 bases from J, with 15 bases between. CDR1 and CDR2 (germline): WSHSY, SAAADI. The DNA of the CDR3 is TGCGCCAGCAGCGCGGGATTTTCAAGCTATGGCTACACCTTC. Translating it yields CASSAGFSSYGYTF.

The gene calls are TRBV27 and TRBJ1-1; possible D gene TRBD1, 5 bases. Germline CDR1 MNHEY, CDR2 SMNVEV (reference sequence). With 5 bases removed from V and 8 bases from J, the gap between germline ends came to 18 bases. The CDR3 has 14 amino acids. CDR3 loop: CASSPRDGGLEAFF. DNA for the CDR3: TGTGCCAGCAGTCCCCGGGACGGGGGACTCGAAGCTTTCTTT.

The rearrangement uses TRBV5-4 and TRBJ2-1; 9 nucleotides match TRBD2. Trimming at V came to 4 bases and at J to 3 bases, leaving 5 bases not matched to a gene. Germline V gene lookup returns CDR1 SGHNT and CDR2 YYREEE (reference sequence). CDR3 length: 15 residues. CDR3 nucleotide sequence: TGTGCCAGCAGCCTCCTAGCGGGATACTACAATGAGCAGTTCTTC. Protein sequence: CASSLLAGYYNEQFF.

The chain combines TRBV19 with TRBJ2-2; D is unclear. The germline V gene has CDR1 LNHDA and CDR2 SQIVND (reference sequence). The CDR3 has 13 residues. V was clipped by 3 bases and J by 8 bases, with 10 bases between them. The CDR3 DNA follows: TGTGCCAGTAGTATTGGGCTCACTGGGGAGCTGTTTTTT. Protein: CASSIGLTGELFF.

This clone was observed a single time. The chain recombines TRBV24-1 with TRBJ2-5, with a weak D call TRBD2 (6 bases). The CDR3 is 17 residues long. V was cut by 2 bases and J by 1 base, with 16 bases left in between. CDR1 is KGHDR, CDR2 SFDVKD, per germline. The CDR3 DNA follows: TGTGCCACCAGTGATTCGGACGCGGGGCTGGGCCAAGAGACCCAGTACTTC. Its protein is CATSDSDAGLGQETQYF.

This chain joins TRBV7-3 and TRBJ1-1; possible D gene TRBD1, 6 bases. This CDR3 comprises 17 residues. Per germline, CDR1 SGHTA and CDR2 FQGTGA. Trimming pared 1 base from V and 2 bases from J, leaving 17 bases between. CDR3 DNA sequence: TGTGCCAGCAGCTTAAATGGTCAGCTGGGGGCCAACACTGAAGCTTTCTTT. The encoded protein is CASSLNGQLGANTEAFF.

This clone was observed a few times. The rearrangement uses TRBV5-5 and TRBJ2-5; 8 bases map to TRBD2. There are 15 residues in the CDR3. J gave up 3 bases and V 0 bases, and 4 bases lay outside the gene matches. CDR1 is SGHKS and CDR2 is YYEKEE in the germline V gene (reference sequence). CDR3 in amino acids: CASSLAVLAEETQYF. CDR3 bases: TGTGCCAGCAGCTTGGCCGTACTAGCGGAAGAGACCCAGTACTTC.